One T cell receptor (beta chain) is described in this entry. The target of this receptor is not known. Base qualities were left out, and no much larger clone turns up one base away. Each collaborating institution followed its own protocols to collect whole blood in K2EDTA tubes. For TCRbeta analysis, collaborators shipped samples as frozen whole blood, isolated PBMCs, or DNA extracted from either of those sample types. The source of the sample is a study of blood T cell repertoires in COVID-19 (TCRdb year 2020). Study-wide context: Collaborator samples came from the United States, Italy and Spain and covered acute and convalescent phases of COVID-19. The material from the prospective study consisted of cDNA or gDNA derived from T cells, B-cell-depleted T cells, or PBMCs. Subjects who had been exposed to COVID-19, were actively infected with it, or had recovered from it provided the deeply sampled blood TCRbeta repertoires that made up the dataset. The repertoires were made available in a free public database intended to serve as a resource for research on the immune response to SARS-CoV-2. The samples were drawn from the first 160 participants of the ongoing ImmuneRACE study and from 1,254 subjects provided by 6 global collaborators. A de-identified subject ID, COVID-19 status, age in years and sex were almost always included in the sample metadata. Where HLA class I and class II types were available, the types were taken from metadata supplied by the sample provider, not from assay-based typing.

Study-wide findings and limitations: The quantity of clinical and demographic metadata differed by source and by participant and was supplied without curation.

The immunoSEQ Assay, a bias-controlled multiplex PCR, was used to amplify TCRbeta CDR3 regions from genomic DNA. In the paper's pipeline: The number of nucleated cells in each sample was estimated by amplification of reference gene primers within the assay. To quantify the absolute abundance of each unique TCRbeta CDR3 rearrangement, sequence reads were collapsed and filtered. For each sample, productive Simpson clonality was calculated as the square root of Simpson's diversity index across productive rearrangements. In its TCRdb copy, this immuneACCESS table keeps in-frame sequences only and misses some clones. Where compared with another copy, unresolved V genes explain less than half of these, and the others have no known cause. The V and J calls and clone size are taken from that table; D and trimming were inferred from the DNA. A total of around 270,000 clones appear in this sample, roughly 90% of them only once. About 4.6% of the sample belongs to the ten largest clones.

The germline V gene supplies CDR1 SNHLY and CDR2 FYNNEI. Germline trimming: 2 bases from V, 5 bases from J; junction bases outside gene matches: 8. The CDR3, from cysteine to phenylalanine, totals 15 residues. Kept here is only the CDR3 DNA, which spans 45 bases and is read in frame from base 1. This chain joins TRBV2 to TRBJ1-2; 7 of the junction bases match TRBD1. The specimen sequenced was peripheral blood. This TCR derives from a man aged 35 to 55 with acute or convalescent COVID-19. The base sequence is TGTGCCAGCAGTGAATCGAGGGGGCCTAGGTATGGCTACACCTTC. This gives the protein CASSESRGPRYGYTF.